A single sample is the source of the 2 T cell receptor beta chains below, sequenced in a study of blood T cell repertoires in COVID-19. Measured with immunoSEQ multiplex PCR; TCRdb has only the in-frame clones, and not every one. The profile covers tens of thousands of clones, with approximately 85% appearing a single time and about 16% taken by the ten largest. Material: peripheral blood. Source of these receptors: a human donor in a cohort sampled during active COVID-19.

The chain is built from TRBV5-1 and TRBJ2-4; 8 bases fit TRBD1. CDR1 and CDR2 (germline): SGHRS, YFSETQ. Unmatched junction bases numbered 5, after V lost 3 bases and J lost 0 bases. CDR3 length: 16 residues. The CDR3 loop reads CASSSGGSLAKNIQYF. The CDR3 DNA is TGCGCCAGCAGCTCAGGGGGCTCCTTAGCCAAAAACATTCAGTACTTC.

The chain employs TRBV11-3 and TRBJ1-1, with a weak D call TRBD1 (5 bases). Looked up from germline, CDR1 is SGHNT and CDR2 is YENEEA. The CDR3 covers 16 residues. The germline V and J ends were trimmed by 0 bases and 3 bases, with 14 bases remaining between them. This CDR3 is CASSLDAWGGYTEAFF. The CDR3 DNA sequence: TGTGCCAGCAGCTTAGACGCGTGGGGGGGTTACACTGAAGCTTTCTTT. Full variable domain (rest looked up from reference TRBV11-3 and TRBJ1-1): EAGVVQSPRYKIIEKKQPVAFWCNPISGHNTLYWYLQNLGQGPELLIRYENEEAVDDSQLPKDRFSAERLKGVDSTLKIQPAELGDSAVYLCASSLDAWGGYTEAFFGQGTRLTVV.